The next 7 T cell receptor beta chains were all read from a single sample in a study of tumor and adjacent non-tumor tissue in lung cancer. TCRbeta libraries were built with three rounds of nested PCR, modified from ARM-PCR. One entry per CDR3 protein results from TCRdb running MiXCR on the multiplex PCR reads. The table includes 81,000 or so distinct CDR3 sequences, 80% detected once. RNA was extracted from bulk tissue without any cell sorting. Sequencing input: lung tumor tissue. The receptors stem from a woman aged 50 to 60 with non-small cell lung cancer.

With respect to this clonotype: The CDR3 end shows no conserved phenylalanine or tryptophan, and so a read error is likely. The DNA is left out, because the CDR3 cannot be placed on it with certainty; the CDR3 is given as TCRdb lists it. The chain is built from TRBV10-3 and TRBJ2-1; TRBD2, the D gene given by the table, was not confirmed from the DNA. The CDR3 sequence runs 16 residues, both termini included. Germline CDR1 and CDR2: ENHRY and SYGVKD. CDR3 sequence reads: CAISDILAGSYNEQFS.

A remark on this clonotype: An end of the junction does not agree with germline; a read error may underlie this. The rearrangement joins TRBV20-1 to TRBJ2-5; D is ambiguous. Per germline, CDR1 DFQATT and CDR2 SNEGSKA (reference sequence). The CDR3 is made up of 12 amino acids. Here the CDR3 DNA reads TGCAGTGCTAGCCGGTATCAAGAGGCCCAGTACTTC. It specifies CSASRYQEAQYF.

As concerns this clonotype: A much larger clone is a single base away; this may be a read error. CDR3 amino acids: CSARDPAGGMIDTQNF. The CDR3 nucleotides read TGCAGTGCTAGAGATCCAGCGGGAGGTATGATAGATACGCAGAATTTT. The rearrangement joins TRBV20-1 to TRBJ2-3, with 9 nucleotides matching TRBD2. The CDR3 covers 16 residues. CDR1 is DFQATT, CDR2 SNEGSKA, per germline (reference sequence).

The genes are TRBV6-5 and TRBJ1-1, with a tentative D call TRBD1 (5 bases). The CDR3 runs to 14 residues. Germline CDR1 reads MNHEY; CDR2 reads SVGAGI. V dropped 10 bases and J dropped 4 bases, with 19 bases sitting between them. The CDR3 here is CANRKIGVFTEAFF. CDR3 sequence (DNA): TGTGCCAACAGGAAGATAGGGGTGTTCACTGAAGCTTTCTTT.

The chain has TRBV10-3 and TRBJ2-5, with 7 bases that match TRBD2. CDR1 ENHRY and CDR2 SYGVKD come from the germline V gene. With 0 bases clipped from V and 2 bases from J, the junction kept 12 bases outside the gene matches. The CDR3 consists of 18 residues. CDR3 in amino acids: CAISESPPLARVQETQYF. The DNA of the CDR3 is TGTGCCATCAGTGAGTCCCCCCCACTAGCGAGAGTTCAAGAGACCCAGTACTTC.

As to this clonotype: The junction does not match germline at one end; this may be a read error. The chain has TRBV29-1 and TRBJ2-1, with TRBD2 as a possible D gene (5 bases). This CDR3 has 15 residues. Germline V lookup: CDR1 SQVTM, CDR2 ANQGSEA. In DNA form, the CDR3 reads TGCAGAGTTGAAGAGATAGCGCGAGTATATAATGAGCAGTTCTTC. This gives the protein CRVEEIARVYNEQFF.

As concerns this clonotype: One end of the junction fails to match germline, which may point to a read error. The rearrangement links TRBV12-3 or TRBV12-4 to TRBJ2-1; 8 positions match TRBD2. The CDR3 contains 15 residues. The CDR3 DNA reads as TGTGTCAGCACCTACTCTAGCGGGCGCTCTAATGAGCAGTTCTTC. Its protein product is CVSTYSSGRSNEQFF.